The next 12 T cell receptor beta chains were all read from a single sample in a study of tumor and adjacent non-tumor tissue in lung cancer. RNA was extracted from bulk tissue without any cell sorting. Distant lung tissue was collected more than 3 cm away from the tumor edge. A modified ARM-PCR protocol with three rounds of nested PCR amplified TCRbeta. TCRdb analysed the multiplex PCR reads with MiXCR anew, one entry per CDR3 protein. In the table there are 90,000 to 100,000 distinct CDR3 sequences, 80% of which are singletons. The sequencing input was distant non-tumor lung tissue. The receptors stem from a man aged 55-75 years with small cell lung cancer.

Regarding this clonotype: A read error may account for a junction end that differs from germline. The rearrangement links TRBV4-2 to TRBJ2-2; tentatively, D is TRBD2 (5 bases). The CDR3 contains 16 residues. Germline V CDR1 and CDR2: LGHNA, YNFKEQ. The CDR3 spells CASSQDLRANTGKLFF. In DNA form, the CDR3 reads TGTGCCAGCAGCCAAGACCTTAGGGCGAATACCGGGAAGCTGTTTTTT.

The J gene is TRBJ2-2, the V gene TRBV20-1; 8 nucleotides match TRBD1. The CDR3 spans 12 residues. The germline CDR1 and CDR2 sequences are DFQATT and SNEGSKA (reference sequence). The CDR3, as DNA: TGCAGCGCCGACAGGGGAACCGGGGAGCTGTTTTTT. Amino acids: CSADRGTGELFF.

This clonotype was seen only a few times. A much more abundant neighbour one base away suggests this may be a read error. This sequence joins TRBV5-1 and TRBJ2-3; D uncertain. Germline V gene lookup returns CDR1 SGHRS and CDR2 YFSETQ. The CDR3 length is 13 residues. The germline V and J ends were trimmed by 8 bases and 0 bases, with 10 bases remaining between them. The CDR3 DNA reads as TGCGCCAGAGGAGACGGGAGCACAGATACGCAGTATTTT. Its translation: CARGDGSTDTQYF.

On this clonotype itself: This clone may be a read error of a much larger clone one base away. The gene calls are TRBV20-1 and TRBJ2-3, with 10 bases that match TRBD2. The germline gives CDR1 DFQATT, CDR2 SNEGSKA (reference sequence). The J segment lost 8 bases and the V segment lost 3 bases, leaving 11 bases of the junction unmatched. The CDR3 extends over 15 amino acids. CDR3 DNA sequence: TGCAGTGCTAGGAGTCCTAGCGGGAGTGGAGTTACGCAGTATTTT. This encodes CSARSPSGSGVTQYF.

Details on this clonotype: A much larger clonotype is one base distant, so this may be a read error. The chain joins TRBV7-9 to TRBJ1-5, with a tentative D call TRBD1 (5 bases). The length of the CDR3 is 14 residues. V was pared by 4 bases and J by 3 bases, with 10 bases between. CDR1 is SEHNR, CDR2 FQNEAQ, per germline (reference sequence). This CDR3 reads CASSSTVTNQPQHF. The CDR3 nucleotides read TGTGCCAGCAGCTCGACAGTTACCAATCAGCCCCAGCATTTT.

Remarks on this clonotype: This may arise from a read error, as a much more abundant clone is one base away. The chain joins TRBV30 to TRBJ1-2, with 8 bases fitting TRBD1. CDR1 GTSNPN and CDR2 SVGIG come from the germline V gene (reference sequence). The CDR3 sequence is 14 residues long. The CDR3 DNA sequence: TGTGCCCGGAGTGTGGGACAGGAGAACTATGGCTACACCTTC. Translated, it gives CARSVGQENYGYTF.

With regard to this clonotype: One end of the junction varies from germline; a read error may be responsible. The chain joins TRBV6-6 to TRBJ1-2; 9 bases fit TRBD1. Germline CDR1 MNHNY, CDR2 SVGAGI (reference sequence). The length of the CDR3 is 15 residues. CDR3 protein: CASRTGGAGYYGYRF. As DNA, the CDR3 is TGTGCCAGCAGGACAGGGGGTGCAGGATACTATGGTTACAGGTTC.

This rearrangement joins TRBV4-1 to TRBJ2-1; TRBD2 aligns across 10 bases. J gave up 8 bases and V 3 bases, and 13 bases lay outside the gene matches. Germline V gene data show CDR1 as MGHRA and CDR2 as YSYEKL. The CDR3 has 17 residues. Here the CDR3 reads CASSHPVAGGSHYEQFF. The CDR3 DNA is TGCGCCAGCAGCCATCCAGTAGCGGGGGGATCTCACTATGAGCAGTTCTTC.

A remark on this clonotype: The junction departs from germline at one end; a sequencing error may be responsible. The V and J genes are TRBV5-1 and TRBJ2-3, with 7 bases aligning to TRBD1. Germline V lookup: CDR1 SGHRS, CDR2 YFSETQ. The CDR3 is 15 residues long. The CDR3 bases are TGCGCCAGCAGCTTGATGGGACAGATTACAGATACGGAGTATTTT. Its protein product is CASSLMGQITDTEYF.

With respect to this clonotype: A much larger clone differs from this one at a single base, so this may be a read error. This chain uses TRBV5-1 with TRBJ2-6; D gene ambiguous. CDR1 is SGHRS and CDR2 is YFSETQ in the germline V gene. V lost 4 bases to trimming and J lost 0 bases, with 11 bases between them. The CDR3 is 16 residues long. The CDR3 protein is CASSGSPSSGANVLTF. The CDR3 DNA reads as TGCGCCAGCAGCGGATCACCTAGCTCTGGGGCCAACGTCCTGACTTTC.

About this clonotype: The germline gene is not matched at one end of the junction; a read error may be the cause. CDR3 DNA: TGTGCCAGCAGTTTCGGATCCGCGAACACCGTGGAGCTGTTATTT. Amino acids: CASSFGSANTVELLF. The chain carries TRBV28 and TRBJ2-2; no reliable D call. Per germline, CDR1 MDHEN and CDR2 SYDVKM. There are 15 residues in the CDR3.

A note on this clonotype: The junction departs from the called germline gene at one end, perhaps through a read error. This chain connects TRBV5-5 to TRBJ2-2; tentatively, D is TRBD2 (5 bases). This CDR3 comprises 15 residues. The germline CDR1 and CDR2 sequences are SGHKS and YYEKEE (reference sequence). The CDR3 spells CANSLVQSNTGELFF. CDR3 DNA sequence: TGTGCCAACAGCCTGGTACAGTCGAACACCGGGGAGCTATTTTTT.